Shown below are 14 T cell receptor beta chains from a single sample sequenced in a study of response to subunit inactivated influenza vaccine. In TCRdb, the RT-PCR reads were re-called with MiXCR into one record per CDR3 protein. The profile shows approximately 570,000 distinct CDR3 sequences, 6% to 9% of them singletons. The material was PBMCs from blood, obtained around 25 months after vaccination. The receptors stem from a man in his fifties or sixties who received an inactivated influenza vaccine.

This clonotype occurred a few times. This rearrangement joins TRBV14 to TRBJ2-1; D remains ambiguous. V was clipped by 4 bases and J by 9 bases, with 13 bases between them. Germline V gene lookup returns CDR1 SGHDN and CDR2 FVKESK. The CDR3 has 13 amino acids. In nucleotides, the CDR3 is TGTGCCAGCAGCCCCTGGGTCAACCGTGAGCAGTTCTTC. Translating it yields CASSPWVNREQFF.

CDR3 residues: CAIQQGNTGELFF. The CDR3 region has the DNA TGTGCCATCCAACAGGGAAACACCGGGGAGCTGTTTTTT. This chain joins TRBV6-2 or TRBV6-3 and TRBJ2-2; a possible D gene is TRBD1 (6 bases). CDR3 size: 13 residues. The germline V gene has CDR1 MNHEY and CDR2 SVGEGT. The V end was cut by 10 bases, the J end by 2 bases, with 11 bases between.

This clonotype has more than one count but fewer than ten. V and J are TRBV3-1 and TRBJ2-2, with no clear D. V was cut by 0 bases and J by 6 bases, with 20 bases left in between. The CDR3 sequence is 18 residues long. CDR1 is LGHDT, CDR2 YNNKEL, per germline (reference sequence). CDR3 sequence: CASSQDLSHYTPAGELFF. The CDR3 DNA sequence: TGTGCCAGCAGCCAAGACTTATCCCACTATACCCCGGCCGGGGAGCTGTTTTTT.

Details on this clonotype: The junction departs from germline at one end; a sequencing error may be responsible. The V and J genes are TRBV7-7 and TRBJ2-5; 7 nucleotides match TRBD2. The germline V gene encodes CDR1 SSHAT and CDR2 FNYEAQ (reference sequence). The CDR3 runs 14 residues. This CDR3 reads CASSPPTSIGTQYF. CDR3 DNA sequence: TGTGCTAGCAGCCCACCGACTAGCATTGGGACCCAGTACTTC.

The chain links TRBV6-2 or TRBV6-3 to TRBJ2-5; D unresolved. The CDR3 is made up of 14 amino acids. Germline CDR1 is MNHEY and CDR2 is SVGEGT. V lost 6 bases, J lost 4 bases, and 15 bases lay in between. CDR3 DNA sequence: TGTGCCAGCAGCCGCCCCAGGAGAGGAGAGACCCAGTACTTC. Translating it yields CASSRPRRGETQYF.

This clonotype has a handful of counts. J is TRBJ2-5 and V is TRBV11-2; 9 nucleotides align to TRBD1. Germline assignment: CDR1 SGHAT and CDR2 FQNNGV. V lost 0 bases to trimming and J lost 7 bases; unmatched junction nucleotides: 3. The CDR3 covers 14 residues. DNA for the CDR3: TGTGCCAGCAGCTTAGAGGGACAGGGAAGGACCCAGTACTTC. Translation gives CASSLEGQGRTQYF.

The rearrangement joins TRBV6-2 or TRBV6-3 to TRBJ2-1; 11 nucleotides line up with TRBD2. The CDR3 spans 18 residues. CDR1 and CDR2 from the germline V gene are MNHEY and SVGEGT. J gave up 0 bases and V 2 bases, and 6 bases lay outside the gene matches. The CDR3, as DNA: TGTGCCAGCAGTTACAGTCTAGCGGGGGGTAGCTCCTACAATGAGCAGTTCTTC. The encoded protein is CASSYSLAGGSSYNEQFF.

Ten or more counts support this clonotype. The chain uses TRBV12-3 or TRBV12-4 and TRBJ2-1; 14 nucleotides line up with TRBD2. V gave up 6 bases and J gave up 7 bases; unmatched junction bases: 11. This CDR3 has 17 residues. The CDR3 loop is CASSHLGTSGRRNEQFF. In DNA, the CDR3 is TGTGCCAGCAGCCACCTTGGGACTAGCGGGAGAAGGAATGAGCAGTTCTTC.

V usage is TRBV7-8 and J usage is TRBJ1-1; 9 bases match TRBD1. J lost 5 bases, V lost 2 bases, and 3 bases had no gene match. The germline gives CDR1 SGHVS, CDR2 FQNEAQ. The CDR3 consists of 14 residues. CDR3 in amino acids: CASSLWGQGTEAFF. The CDR3 region has the DNA TGTGCCAGCAGCTTATGGGGACAGGGAACTGAAGCTTTCTTT.

A few counts support this clonotype. The chain is built from TRBV4-2 and TRBJ2-2, with D perhaps assigned TRBD1 or TRBD2 (5 bases each). CDR1 is LGHNA and CDR2 is YNFKEQ in the germline V gene. This CDR3 has 15 amino acids. V was cut by 2 bases and J by 2 bases, with 9 bases left in between. The CDR3 sequence is CASSQSGSNTGELFF. The CDR3 DNA sequence: TGTGCCAGCAGCCAATCAGGGAGTAACACCGGGGAGCTGTTTTTT.

This clonotype has more than one count but fewer than ten. The rearrangement uses TRBV12-3 or TRBV12-4 and TRBJ1-6; TRBD1 is a possible D gene (6 bases). The CDR3 is 16 amino acids. Trimming removed 3 bases from V and 4 bases from J, with 13 bases in between. CDR3 amino acids: CASSLGQGPYNSPLHF. CDR3 nucleotides: TGTGCCAGCAGTTTGGGGCAGGGGCCTTATAATTCACCCCTCCACTTT.

This sequence joins TRBV5-1 and TRBJ2-5; D is unclear. V was trimmed by 5 bases and J by 2 bases, leaving 10 bases between them. This CDR3 region has 13 residues. From germline, CDR1 is SGHRS and CDR2 YFSETQ. This chain's CDR3 is CASRDPYQETQYF. The CDR3 DNA sequence: TGCGCCAGCAGGGACCCATATCAAGAGACCCAGTACTTC. Complete variable domain (other parts from reference TRBV5-1 and TRBJ2-5): KAGVTQTPRYLIKTRGQQVTLSCSPISGHRSVSWYQQTPGQGLQFLFEYFSETQRNKGNFPGRFSGRQFSNSRSEMNVSTLELGDSALYLCASRDPYQETQYFGPGTRLLVL.

V usage is TRBV14 and J usage is TRBJ2-5, with 8 bases that match TRBD2. From germline, CDR1 is SGHDN and CDR2 FVKESK. Trimming removed 0 bases from V and 0 bases from J; junction bases left unmatched: 9. The CDR3 has 18 residues. This CDR3 is CASSQDSFAGGDQETQYF. The CDR3 DNA reads as TGTGCCAGCAGCCAAGACTCATTTGCGGGAGGAGACCAAGAGACCCAGTACTTC.

This clonotype was counted many times. The chain combines TRBV29-1 with TRBJ1-1, with 8 bases identical to TRBD1. The V and J ends lost 7 bases and 1 base, in that order; junction bases with no gene match: 5. The CDR3 is 13 amino acids. Germline-derived CDR1 and CDR2 are SQVTM and ANQGSEA. The CDR3 sequence: CSARQGRNTEAFF. The CDR3 coding sequence is TGCAGCGCCCGACAGGGGCGGAACACTGAAGCTTTCTTT.